This T cell receptor beta chain stems from a study of a mutant IDH1 vaccine in newly diagnosed glioma (dated by TCRdb to about 2021). With respect to the entire study: Patients received eight vaccinations in weeks 1, 3, 5, 7, 11, 15, 19 and 23, corresponding to visits V03 through V10. In the chemotherapy-containing groups, vaccination started alongside temozolomide cycles, whereas in patients who had radiotherapy alone it started 4-6 weeks after radiotherapy. Prior to enrollment, patients had been given standard therapy consisting of radiotherapy alone, temozolomide alone, or radiochemotherapy with temozolomide, with the combination given to most patients. Peripheral blood samples were drawn at six visits, namely V03 (baseline), V05, V07, V10, V12 and V13. For exploratory analyses, longitudinal TCRB deep sequencing was carried out in roughly 25 treated patients wherever samples were available. Of the approximately 30 treated patients, about 60% were male and 37.5% were female, and the mean age was roughly 40 years.

Preparation of the library involved the immunoSEQ multiplex PCR assay. Rearranged TCR beta chain sequences were amplified using the hsTCRB Kit according to the manufacturer's protocol. An Illumina MiSeq was used to sequence the TCRB libraries. On the authors' methods: The kit vendor's proprietary platform handled demultiplexing, trimming and gene mapping. Here the immuneACCESS table is served through TCRdb, limited to in-frame sequences with V and J called. Missing clones are a known gap in these copies; in checked studies unresolved V genes cover under half, and the rest lacks a known reason. The V and J calls and clone size are taken from that table; D and trimming were inferred from the DNA. Here the sample has 110,000 or so clones; 85% to 90% occur a single time. The top ten clones comprise 0.6% to 0.7% of the sample. Remarks on this clone: Its binding antigen is unknown. No clone much larger than this one lies a single base away; base qualities are absent.

The label giving this sample's time point can be read as: week 11, during vaccination. Each vaccine dose, consisting of 300 ug of a 20-mer mutant IDH1 peptide in Montanide, was administered subcutaneously with topical imiquimod. The donors had newly diagnosed IDH1-mutant astrocytomas of WHO grade 3 or 4 that showed loss of nuclear ATRX. The samples were drawn from NOA16, a multicentre, single-arm, open-label phase I trial in Germany that tested a mutant IDH1 peptide vaccine in humans for the first time. Genomic DNA for TCRB sequencing was extracted from EDTA blood using the DNeasy Blood and Tissue Kit. After removal of 5 bases from V and 10 bases from J, the junction retains 10 bases not matched to a gene. The CDR3 spans 13 residues, from the cysteine through the phenylalanine. Solely the CDR3 DNA is kept, with 39 bases framed from the first base. CDR1 SGHTA and CDR2 FQGTGA were looked up in the germline V gene.

Broad study findings and their caveats: The authors stated that sample limitations prevented analyses of patient blood samples from being reproduced. Across multiple MHC alleles, vaccine-induced immune responses were seen in just over 90% of patients. Selection of PBMC samples for TCRB deep sequencing was based on availability. Pseudoprogression seemed to be unrelated to changes in the top peripheral T cell clonotypes found by TCRB sequencing.

Source: PBMCs, taken from a glioma patient whose treatment included an IDH1 peptide vaccine. The receptor comes from a woman in her forties or fifties with glioma. The chain joins TRBV7-3 to TRBJ1-2; 7 middle bases align to TRBD1. The CDR3 reads as follows: CASSPTGTEVYTF. The DNA reads as follows: TGTGCCAGCAGCCCAACCGGGACAGAGGTCTACACCTTC.